The subject of this entry is one TCR beta chain. Its antigen is as yet unknown. Compared with germline, one end of the junction differs, possibly owing to a read error. Germline DNA was also extracted, while the blood RNA originated from unsorted whole blood. The germline CDR1 and CDR2 sequences are GTSNPN and SVGIG (reference sequence). The CDR3 is made up of 15 amino acids. These data are taken from a study of tumor-infiltrating lymphocytes in primary liver carcinoma. Making TCR beta cDNA involved roughly 500 ng total RNA and a constant-region primer. Construction of TCR beta libraries relied on three successive nested multiplex PCR rounds employing slightly modified ARM-PCR. Forward primers for TRBV1-TRBV30 and a C-beta reverse primer served the first two PCR rounds, at about 9 cycles each. In TCRdb, the multiplex PCR reads were re-called with MiXCR into one record per CDR3 protein. The data show a few hundred thousand distinct CDR3 sequences, with around three fifths seen just once and around 15% held by the top ten.

Notes on the study in general: Lesser overlap characterized tumor-adjacent and tumor-blood pairs relative to tumor region pairs.

J is TRBJ2-2 and V is TRBV30; 7 nucleotides agree with TRBD2. Material: peripheral blood. This clonotype was sampled from a woman between 25 and 40 years old with primary liver carcinoma and hepatitis B virus infection. This CDR3 reads CAWSGPGGNTGELFF. CDR3 nucleotides: TGTGCCTGGAGTGGCCCCGGGGGGAACACAGGGGAGCTGTTTTTT. Full variable domain (rest looked up from reference TRBV30 and TRBJ2-2): SQTIHQWPATLVQPVGSPLSLECTVEGTSNPNLYWYRQAAGRGLQLLFYSVGIGQISSEVPQNLSASRPQDRQFILSSKKLLLSDSGFYLCAWSGPGGNTGELFFGEGSRLTVL.